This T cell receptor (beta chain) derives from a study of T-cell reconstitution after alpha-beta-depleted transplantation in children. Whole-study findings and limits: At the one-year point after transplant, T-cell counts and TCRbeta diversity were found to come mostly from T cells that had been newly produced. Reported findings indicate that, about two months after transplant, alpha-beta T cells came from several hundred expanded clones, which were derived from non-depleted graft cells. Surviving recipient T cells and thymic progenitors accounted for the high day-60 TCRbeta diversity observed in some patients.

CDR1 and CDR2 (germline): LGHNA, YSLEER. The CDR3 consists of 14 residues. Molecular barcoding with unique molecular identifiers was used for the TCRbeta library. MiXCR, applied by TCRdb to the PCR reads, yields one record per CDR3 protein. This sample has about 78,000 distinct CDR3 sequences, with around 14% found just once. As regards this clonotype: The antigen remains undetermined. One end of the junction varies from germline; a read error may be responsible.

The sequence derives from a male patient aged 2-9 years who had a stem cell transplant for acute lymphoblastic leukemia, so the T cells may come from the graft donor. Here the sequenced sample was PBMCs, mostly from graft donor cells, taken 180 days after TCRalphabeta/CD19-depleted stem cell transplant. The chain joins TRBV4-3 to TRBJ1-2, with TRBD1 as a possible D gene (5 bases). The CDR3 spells CASSQEVREDGYPF. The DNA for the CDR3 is TGCGCCAGCAGCCAAGAGGTCAGGGAAGATGGCTACCCCTTC.